The entry below describes one T cell receptor beta chain. Its specificity is unknown. This record belongs to a study of early T cells in non-severe SARS-CoV-2 infection. Study overall: Sequencing used unsorted whole-blood bulk RNA, so chains lack pairing.

Germline CDR1 and CDR2: SQVTM and ANQGSEA. V lost 4 bases to trimming and J lost 3 bases, with 6 bases between them. CDR3 length: 11 residues. Unique molecular identifiers (one per individual cDNA molecule) were attached. TCRdb re-called the 5' RACE reads through MiXCR, storing one row per CDR3 protein. The profile covers roughly 90,000 distinct CDR3 sequences, with approximately 15% appearing a single time and 0.58% taken by the ten largest. Study conclusions and caveats: Private and CD4 specificities were missed by VDJdb matching, skewed to anti-spike CD8.

The chain carries TRBV29-1 and TRBJ1-1; unclear D gene. The clonotype was recovered from an adult who was a healthcare worker with PCR-confirmed SARS-CoV-2 infection or an uninfected control (not recorded which). The sequenced sample was whole blood. CDR3 protein: CSVGRHTEAFF. As DNA, the CDR3 is TGCAGCGTTGGCAGACACACTGAAGCTTTCTTT.